Listed below are T cell receptor beta chains from one sample, sequenced in a study of blood T cell repertoires in COVID-19. This table comes from immunoSEQ multiplex PCR, and its TCRdb copy is limited to in-frame clones, with some not included. Of approximately 62,000 clones in the sample, around 90% were seen once. Material: peripheral blood. The receptors derive from a human donor with active COVID-19. The donor label of this sample is uncertain. CDR3s include the opening cysteine and the closing phenylalanine or tryptophan. D genes are given only for firm matches. Size is stated for part of the rows, as once, few or many counts, or as a class when the clone is expanded.

>TRBD1|TRBV5-1|TRBJ1-1|-
CASSLGTGRNTEAFF
TGCGCCAGCAGCTTAGGGACAGGGAGGAACACTGAAGCTTTCTTT
>-|TRBV5-4|TRBJ2-7|few
CASSLATGTYEQYF
TGTGCCAGCAGCTTGGCGACAGGAACCTACGAGCAGTACTTC
>TRBD1|TRBV7-3|TRBJ2-3|-
CASSFGGQGGDTQYF
TGTGCCAGCAGCTTTGGCGGACAGGGGGGAGATACGCAGTATTTT
>TRBD2|TRBV19|TRBJ2-1|-
CASSTTSGDIYNEQFF
TGTGCCAGTAGCACGACTAGCGGAGATATTTACAATGAGCAGTTCTTC
>TRBD2|TRBV15|TRBJ2-1|once
CATSRGTSGRVSYNEQFF
TGTGCCACCAGCAGAGGGACTAGCGGGAGGGTGAGCTACAATGAGCAGTTCTTC
>-|TRBV7-9|TRBJ1-6|-
CASSAHRDNSPLHF
TGTGCCAGCAGCGCCCACAGGGATAATTCACCCCTCCACTTT
>TRBD1|TRBV28|TRBJ1-6|-
CASSYPDRGDSPLHF
TGTGCCAGCAGTTACCCTGACAGGGGCGATTCACCCCTCCACTTT
>TRBD2|TRBV30|TRBJ2-1|-
CAWSFPTDRGGINNEQFF
TGTGCCTGGAGTTTCCCAACGGACCGGGGGGGCATTAACAATGAGCAGTTCTTC
>-|TRBV11-3|TRBJ1-1|few
CASSLGPWSEAFF
TGTGCCAGCAGCTTAGGTCCCTGGAGTGAAGCTTTCTTT
>-|TRBV27|TRBJ2-7|-
CASSSLGAGLFSYEQYF
TGTGCCAGCAGCTCCCTAGGAGCAGGGTTGTTCTCCTACGAGCAGTACTTC
>-|TRBV7-2|TRBJ2-1|-
CASSRVGFYNEQFF
TGTGCCAGCAGTCGCGTGGGCTTCTACAATGAGCAGTTCTTC
>TRBD2|TRBV9|TRBJ2-5|-
CASSVGPAGGRQETQYF
TGTGCCAGCAGCGTAGGTCCAGCGGGGGGCCGCCAAGAGACCCAGTACTTC
>TRBD2|TRBV9|TRBJ2-1|-
CASSGGSSYNEQFF
TGTGCCAGCAGCGGCGGGAGTAGCTACAATGAGCAGTTCTTC
>-|TRBV6-5|TRBJ2-7|-
CASLSQGYEQYF
TGTGCCAGTCTATCACAGGGCTACGAGCAGTACTTC
>-|TRBV11-2|TRBJ2-7|-
CASSLVSSYEQYF
TGTGCCAGCAGCTTAGTTAGCTCCTACGAGCAGTACTTC
>-|TRBV6-2/TRBV6-3|TRBJ2-5|-
CASSYTKFARPETQYF
TGTGCCAGCAGTTACACAAAGTTTGCCCGTCCAGAGACCCAGTACTTC
>-|TRBV4-3|TRBJ1-4|few
CASSQKATGGTNEKLFF
TGCGCCAGCAGCCAAAAGGCCACGGGGGGAACTAATGAAAAACTGTTTTTT
>-|TRBV12-3/TRBV12-4|TRBJ2-1|-
CASSLVADEQFF
TGTGCCAGCAGTTTAGTAGCCGATGAGCAGTTCTTC
>TRBD1|TRBV7-9|TRBJ2-2|-
CASSSAPGQGNTGELFF
TGTGCCAGCAGCTCAGCGCCGGGACAGGGGAACACCGGGGAGCTGTTTTTT
>TRBD1|TRBV5-1|TRBJ1-1|few
CASSIQTGMNTEAFF
TGCGCCAGCAGCATTCAGACAGGGATGAACACTGAAGCTTTCTTT
>-|TRBV9|TRBJ1-5|-
CASSSRGDYSNQPQHF
TGTGCCAGCAGCTCCCGAGGGGACTATAGCAATCAGCCCCAGCATTTT
>TRBD2|TRBV5-1|TRBJ2-7|-
CASSLGGGLAYEQYF
TGCGCCAGCAGCTTGGGCGGGGGATTGGCCTACGAGCAGTACTTC
>TRBD2|TRBV4-3|TRBJ2-1|-
CASSQEKREPYNEQFF
TGCGCCAGCAGCCAAGAGAAGCGGGAGCCCTACAATGAGCAGTTCTTC
>TRBD1|TRBV6-5|TRBJ1-1|-
CASSYSQGRGIFEAFF
TGTGCCAGCAGTTACTCACAGGGCAGGGGGATTTTTGAAGCTTTCTTT
>TRBD1|TRBV5-4|TRBJ2-5|-
CASSGPRGLEETQYF
TGTGCCAGCAGCGGGCCCAGGGGGCTAGAAGAGACCCAGTACTTC
>-|TRBV7-9|TRBJ2-4|-
CASSFGTGQYF
TGTGCCAGCAGCTTTGGGACTGGTCAGTACTTC
>TRBD2|TRBV2|TRBJ2-5|-
CASGRGLGDQETQYF
TGTGCCAGCGGGAGGGGACTAGGGGATCAAGAGACCCAGTACTTC
>TRBD1|TRBV3-1/TRBV3-2|TRBJ2-2|-
CASSLRQGGHTGELFF
TGTGCCAGCAGCCTGAGACAGGGGGGACACACCGGGGAGCTGTTTTTT
>TRBD2|TRBV24-1|TRBJ2-3|once
CATSDPGLAVPSTDTQYF
TGTGCCACCAGTGACCCGGGACTAGCGGTCCCGAGCACAGATACGCAGTATTTT
>-|TRBV30|TRBJ1-4|-
CAWSGGPSGWKLFF
TGTGCCTGGAGTGGCGGTCCGTCTGGATGGAAACTGTTTTTT
>-|TRBV3-1/TRBV3-2|TRBJ1-3|-
CASSQVVGQLPSGNTIYF
TGTGCCAGCAGCCAAGTAGTAGGACAGCTACCCTCTGGAAACACCATATATTTT
>-|TRBV11-2|TRBJ2-6|-
CASSPTTTGANVLTF
TGTGCCAGCAGCCCTACGACAACTGGGGCCAACGTCCTGACTTTC
>TRBD1|TRBV11-2|TRBJ2-7|-
CASSLTPRQGIYEQYF
TGTGCCAGCAGCCTTACCCCACGACAGGGAATCTACGAGCAGTACTTC
>TRBD1|TRBV27|TRBJ2-2|-
CASSEAGTGDTGELFF
TGTGCCAGCAGTGAAGCCGGGACAGGGGATACCGGGGAGCTGTTTTTT
>TRBD1|TRBV3-1/TRBV3-2|TRBJ1-6|many
CASSYTGDNSPLHF
TGTGCCAGCAGCTATACAGGGGACAATTCACCCCTCCACTTT
>TRBD1|TRBV5-1|TRBJ2-4|-
CASSYRTGVNIQYF
TGCGCCAGCAGCTACCGGACAGGGGTAAACATTCAGTACTTC